This TCR beta chain is drawn from a study of blood T cell repertoires in COVID-19. Study at large: Sites across the United States, Italy and Spain contributed samples from acute and convalescent COVID-19.

Study processing details: From reference gene primer amplification, estimates of nucleated cell counts were derived. The data were produced by immunoSEQ multiplex PCR, yet TCRdb's version contains in-frame clones alone and is incomplete. Clonal size and the V and J genes are those of that table, whereas D and trimming came from the DNA. The sample contains about 310,000 clones, around nine tenths of which appear only once. Cohort 3 donors counted as recovered after two negative PCRs, clearance, or resolved symptoms. The TCR sequence derives from a woman aged 40 to 50 who had recovered from COVID-19. The sequenced sample was PBMCs or T cells enriched from blood (not recorded which).

The CDR3 bases are TGTGCCAGCAGTTTGCTCCCGGTCTACGAGCAGTACTTC. Translated, it gives CASSLLPVYEQYF. V and J are TRBV12-3 or TRBV12-4 and TRBJ2-7, with D uncertain. V was shortened by 3 bases and J by 3 bases, with 9 bases between the two germline ends. This CDR3 contains 13 residues.